Shown below are 11 T cell receptor beta chains from a single sample sequenced in a study of cytomegalovirus exposure and HLA in healthy donors. The study ran its PCR with 60 Vbeta and 13 Jbeta primers. This table comes from immunoSEQ multiplex PCR, and its TCRdb copy is limited to in-frame clones, with some not included. The table lists roughly 140,000 clones, with 0.85% to 1% in the top ten. Sample: PBMCs. These receptors originate from a male donor in good health and CMV-seronegative.

J is TRBJ2-7 and V is TRBV27; TRBD2 matches at 12 bases. The V and J ends lost 2 bases and 2 bases, in that order; junction bases with no gene match: 10. Germline values: CDR1 MNHEY, CDR2 SMNVEV (reference sequence). The CDR3 extends over 18 amino acids. The CDR3 protein is CASSLRGSRTSGAYEQYF. CDR3 nucleotides: TGTGCCAGCAGTTTAAGGGGAAGCCGGACTAGCGGGGCCTACGAGCAGTACTTC.

The rearrangement joins TRBV5-1 to TRBJ2-7; 10 nucleotides line up with TRBD1. CDR1 is SGHRS and CDR2 is YFSETQ in the germline V gene. Trimming took 3 bases from V and 6 from J; bases not matched to a gene: 9. CDR3 size: 15 residues. The CDR3 region is CASSSGQGRSSEQYF. In nucleotides, the CDR3 is TGCGCCAGCAGCTCGGGACAGGGGAGGTCTAGCGAGCAGTACTTC. Using reference TRBV5-1 and TRBJ2-7 for the parts outside the CDR3, the full variable domain is KAGVTQTPRYLIKTRGQQVTLSCSPISGHRSVSWYQQTPGQGLQFLFEYFSETQRNKGNFPGRFSGRQFSNSRSEMNVSTLELGDSALYLCASSSGQGRSSEQYFGPGTRLTVT.

The chain couples TRBV4-2 to TRBJ2-2; 11 positions agree with TRBD1. The CDR3 is 16 amino acids. Losses at the gene ends were 4 bases for V and 5 bases for J; bases not matched to a gene: 6. CDR1 is LGHNA and CDR2 is YNFKEQ in the germline V gene. The CDR3 sequence is CASSRLGTGGTGELFF. CDR3 bases: TGTGCCAGCAGCCGTCTGGGGACAGGGGGAACCGGGGAGCTGTTTTTT.

The V and J genes are TRBV10-1 and TRBJ2-7; the match to TRBD2 covers 10 bases. Trimming took 4 bases from V and 4 from J; bases not matched to a gene: 4. CDR1 WNHNN and CDR2 SYGVQD come from the germline V gene (reference sequence). This CDR3 comprises 14 residues. CDR3 in amino acids: CASSGLAGAYEQYF. Here the CDR3 DNA reads TGCGCCAGCAGTGGCCTAGCGGGAGCATACGAGCAGTACTTC.

The chain couples TRBV6-5 to TRBJ1-4; D is unclear. Germline V gene data show CDR1 as MNHEY and CDR2 as SVGAGI. The CDR3 loop spans 13 amino acids. The V gene lost 3 bases and the J gene lost 8 bases, with 10 bases spanning the gap. CDR3 sequence: CASSYSGKEKLFF. In nucleotides, the CDR3 is TGTGCCAGCAGTTATTCCGGGAAAGAAAAACTGTTTTTT.

V is TRBV4-2 and J is TRBJ2-3; TRBD1 matches at 9 bases. The CDR3 is 17 amino acids. Looked up from germline, CDR1 is LGHNA and CDR2 is YNFKEQ. The V segment lost 0 bases and the J segment 3 bases; nucleotides outside the gene matches: 7. The CDR3 DNA is TGTGCCAGCAGCCAAGATGGGGGGACAGGGAGGACAGATACGCAGTATTTT. Amino acids: CASSQDGGTGRTDTQYF.

This chain uses TRBV29-1 with TRBJ1-1; 9 nucleotides align to TRBD1. Germline CDR1 and CDR2: SQVTM and ANQGSEA. The V segment lost 0 bases and the J segment 1 base; nucleotides outside the gene matches: 3. CDR3 length equals 15 residues. In DNA, the CDR3 is TGCAGCGTTGAAGATACAGGGGGCTGGAACACTGAAGCTTTCTTT. This encodes CSVEDTGGWNTEAFF.

V usage is TRBV7-2 and J usage is TRBJ1-2; D not certain. Looked up from germline, CDR1 is SGHTA and CDR2 is FQGNSA. CDR3 length equals 17 residues. Trimming left V 0 bases short and J 8 bases short, with 22 bases between. The CDR3, as DNA: TGTGCCAGCAGCTTAGCGCTCAGAACGGGGAAGGGAGGAGGCTACACCTTC. The encoded protein is CASSLALRTGKGGGYTF.

The CDR3 DNA sequence: TGTGCCTGGAGTACCTTGACCGGGAGACCTGAAAAACTGTTTTTT. Its translation is CAWSTLTGRPEKLFF. The chain couples TRBV30 to TRBJ1-4, with D uncertain. Germline loops: CDR1 GTSNPN, CDR2 SVGIG (reference sequence). V was trimmed by 2 bases and J by 7 bases, leaving 17 bases between them. The CDR3 extends over 15 amino acids.

This rearrangement joins TRBV27 to TRBJ2-7, with TRBD1 matching over 9 bases. CDR1 is MNHEY and CDR2 is SMNVEV in the germline V gene (reference sequence). J was trimmed by 7 bases and V by 3 bases; bases with no gene match: 10. The CDR3 is 15 residues long. CDR3 bases: TGTGCCAGCAGTTTTTTGGACAGGGGAGGCGGGGAGCAGTACTTC. Encoded protein: CASSFLDRGGGEQYF.

This chain connects TRBV7-9 to TRBJ1-3, with a tentative D call TRBD1 (6 bases). The CDR3 is made up of 17 amino acids. V was trimmed by 1 base and J by 0 bases, leaving 13 bases between them. Looked up from germline, CDR1 is SEHNR and CDR2 is FQNEAQ (reference sequence). CDR3 coding DNA: TGTGCCAGCAGCTTAGAAAGGACAGAGAGCTCTGGAAACACCATATATTTT. Amino acid sequence: CASSLERTESSGNTIYF.